The 9 T cell receptor beta chains below were found in one sample sequenced in a study of blood T cell repertoires in COVID-19. The assay was immunoSEQ multiplex PCR, and TCRdb's table has in-frame clones only and misses some. The sample yields over 250,000 clones, over 75% seen once. Material: PBMCs or T cells enriched from blood (not recorded which). The receptors here all came from a young woman who had recovered from COVID-19.

V and J are TRBV23-1 and TRBJ2-7; 10 nucleotides match TRBD1. TRBV23-1 is classed as an ORF, of uncertain function. The junction had 10 bases not matched to a gene; V was cut back by 4 bases and J by 4 bases. The CDR3 runs 16 residues. CDR3 DNA sequence: TGCGCCAGCAGTCCCTTCCTCCGGGACAGGGGATACGAGCAGTACTTC. Its protein product is CASSPFLRDRGYEQYF.

This chain connects TRBV4-1 to TRBJ1-2, with TRBD1 matching 8 bases. This CDR3 is built from 13 residues. Losses at the gene ends were 3 bases for V and 8 bases for J; bases not matched to a gene: 5. Germline V gives CDR1 MGHRA, CDR2 YSYEKL. For the CDR3, the DNA is TGCGCCAGCAGCCACGACAGGGGTGGCGGCTACACCTTC. As protein: CASSHDRGGGYTF.

The chain has TRBV9 and TRBJ2-5; a possible D gene is TRBD1 (6 bases). Trimming removed 5 bases at V and 0 bases at J, with 11 bases between. Per the germline V gene, CDR1 is SGDLS and CDR2 is YYNGEE. The CDR3 contains 14 residues. The CDR3 reads CASSDGQYQETQYF. CDR3 in DNA: TGTGCCAGCAGTGATGGACAGTACCAAGAGACCCAGTACTTC.

The chain uses TRBV7-9 and TRBJ2-3; 9 positions match TRBD1. CDR3 size: 13 residues. Trimming at V came to 7 bases and at J to 6 bases, leaving 5 bases not matched to a gene. Germline V CDR1 and CDR2: SEHNR, FQNEAQ (reference sequence). The CDR3 loop is CASTRTGADTQYF. The CDR3 DNA sequence: TGTGCCAGCACCAGGACAGGGGCGGATACGCAGTATTTT.

The rearrangement uses TRBV27 and TRBJ1-6; 7 bases line up with TRBD1. V lost 3 bases to trimming and J lost 6 bases; unmatched junction nucleotides: 5. Germline V lookup: CDR1 MNHEY, CDR2 SMNVEV (reference sequence). CDR3 length: 15 residues. The CDR3 here is CASSLDRPPNSPLHF. Here the CDR3 DNA reads TGTGCCAGCAGTTTGGACAGGCCGCCTAATTCACCCCTCCACTTT.

The J gene is TRBJ2-2, the V gene TRBV5-1; 12 bases map to TRBD2. This CDR3 region has 18 residues. V was clipped by 1 base and J by 7 bases; unmatched bases: 11. Per the germline V gene, CDR1 is SGHRS and CDR2 is YFSETQ. CDR3 DNA: TGCGCCAGCAGCTTGAGACTAGCGGGAGAAGGATCAGGCGGGGAGCTGTTTTTT. Translated, it gives CASSLRLAGEGSGGELFF.

The chain joins TRBV30 to TRBJ1-3; D not resolved. The CDR3 loop spans 13 amino acids. Germline assignment: CDR1 GTSNPN and CDR2 SVGIG (reference sequence). Trimming took off 1 base at V and 2 bases at J, with 6 bases between the two ends. The DNA of the CDR3 is TGTGCCTGGAGTGGAGGGCCTGGAAACACCATATATTTT. Protein sequence: CAWSGGPGNTIYF.

V and J are TRBV27 and TRBJ1-2; 7 bases are shared with TRBD1. The CDR3 spans 15 residues. Germline V gives CDR1 MNHEY, CDR2 SMNVEV (reference sequence). V lost 5 bases, J lost 6 bases, and 12 bases stayed unmatched. CDR3 residues: CASSKTGIFVDGYTF. In nucleotides, the CDR3 is TGTGCCAGCAGTAAGACAGGGATATTTGTAGATGGCTACACCTTC.

J is TRBJ2-2 and V is TRBV2, with D unclear. The V gene lost 8 bases and the J gene lost 1 base, with 11 bases spanning the gap. CDR3 length: 14 amino acids. CDR1 is SNHLY and CDR2 is FYNNEI in the germline V gene. The chain's CDR3 is CASQYIQNTGELFF. The CDR3 nucleotides are TGTGCCAGCCAGTATATACAGAACACCGGGGAGCTGTTTTTT. The entire variable domain, with the rest obtained from reference TRBV2 and TRBJ2-2, is as follows: EPEVTQTPSHQVTQMGQEVILRCVPISNHLYFYWYRQILGQKVEFLVSFYNNEISEKSEIFDDQFSVERPDGSNFTLKIRSTKLEDSAMYFCASQYIQNTGELFFGEGSRLTVL.